This TCR beta chain appears in the sequencing data of a study of response to subunit inactivated influenza vaccine. The V end lost 2 bases, the J end lost 7 bases, and 12 bases lay between the germline ends. The germline CDR1 and CDR2 sequences are MNHEY and SMNVEV (reference sequence). The CDR3 loop spans 13 amino acids. Each CDR3 protein is one row after TCRdb ran MiXCR on the RT-PCR reads. The table lists hundreds of thousands of distinct CDR3 sequences, approximately 10% of them singletons. In its sample, this clonotype was seen a few times. These records were also assigned to another study, of T cells expressing NK-cell markers. Per that study: In generating TCR beta cDNA, 5'RACE template switching with UMIs was used.

The chain has TRBV27 and TRBJ2-7, with D tentatively TRBD1 (5 bases). The clonotype comes from a man in his forties or fifties who received an inactivated influenza vaccine. Material: PBMCs from blood, obtained on the day of vaccination. CDR3 coding DNA: TGTGCCAGCAGTTTAGTAGGGGCTGGGGAGCAGTACTTC. It translates to CASSLVGAGEQYF.